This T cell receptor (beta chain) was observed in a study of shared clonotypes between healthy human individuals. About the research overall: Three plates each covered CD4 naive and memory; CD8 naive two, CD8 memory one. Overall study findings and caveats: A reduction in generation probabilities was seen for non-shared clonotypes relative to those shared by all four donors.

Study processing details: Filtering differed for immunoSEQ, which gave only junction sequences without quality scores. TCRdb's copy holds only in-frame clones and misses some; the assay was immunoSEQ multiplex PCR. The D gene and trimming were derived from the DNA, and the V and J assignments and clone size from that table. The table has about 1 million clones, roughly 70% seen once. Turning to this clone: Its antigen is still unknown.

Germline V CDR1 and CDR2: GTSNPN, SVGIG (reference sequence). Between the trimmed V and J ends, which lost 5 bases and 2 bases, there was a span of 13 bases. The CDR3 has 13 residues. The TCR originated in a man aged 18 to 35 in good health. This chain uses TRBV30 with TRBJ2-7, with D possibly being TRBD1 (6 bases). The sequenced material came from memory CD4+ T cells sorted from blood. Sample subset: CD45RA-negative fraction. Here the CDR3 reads CAWARGNPYEQYF. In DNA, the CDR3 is TGTGCCTGGGCCAGGGGAAATCCCTACGAGCAGTACTTC.